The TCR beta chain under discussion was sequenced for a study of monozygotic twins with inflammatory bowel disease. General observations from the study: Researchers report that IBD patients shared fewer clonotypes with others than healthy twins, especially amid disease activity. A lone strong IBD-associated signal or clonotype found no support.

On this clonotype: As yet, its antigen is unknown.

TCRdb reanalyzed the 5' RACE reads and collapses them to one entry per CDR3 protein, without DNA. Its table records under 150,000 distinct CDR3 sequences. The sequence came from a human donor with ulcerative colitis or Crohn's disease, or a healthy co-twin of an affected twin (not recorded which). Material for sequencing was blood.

The CDR3 loop reads CASSLELGDTQYF. This chain joins TRBV5-5 and TRBJ2-3. Germline CDR1 SGHKS, CDR2 YYEKEE (reference sequence). This CDR3 has 13 residues.